A single sample gave rise to the 14 T cell receptor beta chains below, sequenced in a study of OX40 agonist ivuxolimab in advanced cancers. Some clones are missing from TCRdb's copy, which holds only in-frame ones; the method was immunoSEQ multiplex PCR. The data hold more than 75,000 clones, with about 85% observed a single time. The sample consisted of CD4+ or CD8+ T cells sorted from blood, taken in a trial of the OX40 agonist ivuxolimab. Receptors were obtained from an adult with an advanced solid tumor such as melanoma, head and neck, liver or kidney cancer.

The chain uses TRBV27 and TRBJ2-7; no reliable D call. The V and J ends lost 2 bases and 5 bases respectively, with 10 bases between them. Per the germline V gene, CDR1 is MNHEY and CDR2 is SMNVEV (reference sequence). This CDR3 has 13 residues. The CDR3 reads CASSLRRRNEQYF. The CDR3 bases are TGTGCCAGCAGTTTAAGGCGCAGAAACGAGCAGTACTTC.

The chain links TRBV4-3 to TRBJ1-2, with D unresolved. Per germline, CDR1 LGHNA and CDR2 YSLEER. The length of the CDR3 is 12 residues. Trimming shortened V by 0 bases and J by 8 bases, and 7 bases separated the two germline ends. The CDR3 reads CASSQEGFGYTF. As DNA, the CDR3 is TGCGCCAGCAGCCAAGAAGGGTTCGGCTACACCTTC.

J is TRBJ2-3 and V is TRBV7-2; D uncertain. This CDR3 spans 12 amino acids. From germline, CDR1 is SGHTA and CDR2 FQGNSA. Deletions cut 7 bases from V and 5 bases from J, with 10 bases between. The CDR3 spells CASTRQVDTQYF. CDR3 sequence (DNA): TGTGCCAGCACCCGGCAGGTAGATACGCAGTATTTT.

This chain uses TRBV5-1 with TRBJ2-5; D tentatively fits TRBD1 or TRBD2 (5 bases each). Judging by the DNA end, TRBJ2-7 fits better; the J call may be wrong. Germline-derived CDR1 and CDR2 are SGHRS and YFSETQ. The CDR3 sequence is 14 residues long. The CDR3 bases are TGCGCCAGCAGCTTGGCGAGGGGATCGTACGAGCAGTACTTC. Translation gives CASSLARGSYEQYF.

This chain connects TRBV30 to TRBJ2-5, with 11 positions matching TRBD2. Per the germline V gene, CDR1 is GTSNPN and CDR2 is SVGIG (reference sequence). CDR3 length: 15 residues. Germline trimming cut 3 bases from V and 4 bases from J; bases unmatched to any gene: 7. The CDR3 here is CAWSPGTSGRETQYF. CDR3 in DNA: TGTGCCTGGAGCCCAGGGACTAGCGGCCGAGAGACCCAGTACTTC.

This chain links TRBV7-9 with TRBJ1-1, with TRBD1 matching over 7 bases. The CDR3 is made up of 14 amino acids. Germline CDR1 is SEHNR and CDR2 is FQNEAQ (reference sequence). The V segment lost 0 bases and the J segment 4 bases; nucleotides outside the gene matches: 2. Here the CDR3 reads CASSLAAGGTEAFF. CDR3 nucleotides: TGTGCCAGCAGCTTAGCGGCAGGGGGCACTGAAGCTTTCTTT.

The V gene is TRBV28, the J gene TRBJ2-3; D tentatively reads TRBD1 or TRBD2 (5 bases each). Germline V lookup: CDR1 MDHEN, CDR2 SYDVKM. Between the trimmed V and J ends, which lost 7 bases and 0 bases, there was a span of 20 bases. This CDR3 spans 17 amino acids. CDR3 protein: CASIPFRDPISTDTQYF. CDR3 DNA sequence: TGTGCCAGCATCCCATTTCGGGACCCCATAAGCACAGATACGCAGTATTTT. Full variable domain (remainder filled in from reference TRBV28 and TRBJ2-3): DVKVTQSSRYLVKRTGEKVFLECVQDMDHENMFWYRQDPGLGLRLIYFSYDVKMKEKGDIPEGYSVSREKKERFSLILESASTNQTSMYLCASIPFRDPISTDTQYFGPGTRLTVL.

The chain joins TRBV19 to TRBJ2-5, with D possibly called TRBD1 or TRBD2 (5 bases each). Per germline, CDR1 LNHDA and CDR2 SQIVND (reference sequence). Trimming cost V 5 bases and J 2 bases, with 18 bases left between them. This CDR3 comprises 16 residues. CDR3 DNA sequence: TGTGCCAGTAGTGTGGTTTACGGGGCCCTACAAGAGACCCAGTACTTC. Translation: CASSVVYGALQETQYF.

The chain is built from TRBV6-5 and TRBJ1-5; D call uncertain. CDR3 length: 14 residues. Germline lookup yields CDR1 MNHEY and CDR2 SVGAGI. The ends were cut back, 7 bases at V and 0 bases at J, with 10 bases in the middle. CDR3 residues: CASNAQSSNQPQHF. In DNA, the CDR3 is TGTGCCAGCAACGCACAGAGTAGCAATCAGCCCCAGCATTTT.

The rearrangement links TRBV5-4 to TRBJ2-7; 9 positions agree with TRBD2. The CDR3 runs to 15 residues. Germline V lookup: CDR1 SGHNT, CDR2 YYREEE (reference sequence). Trimming at V came to 0 bases and at J to 4 bases, leaving 5 bases not matched to a gene. The CDR3 DNA follows: TGTGCCAGCAGCTTGGCGATTAGCGGGGGTTACGAGCAGTACTTC. Residues: CASSLAISGGYEQYF.

V is TRBV6-1 and J is TRBJ1-6; D remains ambiguous. The CDR3 runs 15 residues. Per the germline V gene, CDR1 is MNHNS and CDR2 is SASEGT. V lost 10 bases to trimming and J lost 2 bases, with 15 bases between them. CDR3 in amino acids: CATLGWLTYNSPLHF. In nucleotides, the CDR3 is TGTGCCACCCTAGGTTGGCTTACCTATAATTCACCCCTCCACTTT.

This clone is medium-sized in the sample. This rearrangement joins TRBV6-1 to TRBJ1-6; D call uncertain. In germline, CDR1 is MNHNS, CDR2 SASEGT. V lost 4 bases, J lost 8 bases, and 6 bases lay in between. The length of the CDR3 is 12 residues. The DNA for the CDR3 is TGTGCCAGCAGTGCGGGTTATTCACCCCTCCACTTT. It yields the protein CASSAGYSPLHF.

The chain carries TRBV6-1 and TRBJ1-2, with D hard to call. Germline CDR1 reads MNHNS; CDR2 reads SASEGT. The germline V and J ends were trimmed by 3 bases and 6 bases, with 11 bases remaining between them. The CDR3 runs to 13 residues. The CDR3 nucleotides read TGTGCCAGCAGTGAGTTCGGGGTAAATGGCTACACCTTC. This encodes CASSEFGVNGYTF.

Only one count was recorded for this clone. The J gene is TRBJ1-4, the V gene TRBV5-6, with unresolved D. The CDR3 is 12 amino acids. Germline-derived CDR1 and CDR2 are SGHDT and YYEEEE. Trimming stripped 4 bases from V and 7 bases from J, with 8 bases between. CDR3: CASSREGEKLFF. CDR3 coding DNA: TGTGCCAGCAGCCGGGAGGGTGAAAAACTGTTTTTT.